Listed here are 15 T cell receptor beta chains from one sample, sequenced in a study of OX40 agonist ivuxolimab in advanced cancers. The repertoire was sequenced with immunoSEQ multiplex PCR; TCRdb's copy has only in-frame clones and lacks some. The sample shows approximately 77,000 clones, 90% to 95% of them seen only once. The starting material was CD4+ or CD8+ T cells sorted from blood, obtained in a trial of the OX40 agonist ivuxolimab. Receptor source: an adult with an advanced solid tumor such as melanoma, head and neck, liver or kidney cancer.

The chain carries TRBV2 and TRBJ2-7; a weak D match, TRBD2 (5 bases). Germline V lookup: CDR1 SNHLY, CDR2 FYNNEI. The CDR3 extends over 12 amino acids. The V end lost 6 bases, the J end lost 3 bases, and 9 bases lay between the germline ends. The CDR3 DNA follows: TGTGCCAGCAGGGACTCGCTCTACGAGCAGTACTTC. Amino acids: CASRDSLYEQYF.

The V and J genes are TRBV5-4 and TRBJ2-5; possibly TRBD2 for D (6 bases). V lost 1 base and J 0 bases, leaving 10 bases between the germline ends. Looked up from germline, CDR1 is SGHNT and CDR2 is YYREEE (reference sequence). This CDR3 is 15 amino acids long. CDR3 loop: CASSLSGRNQETQYF. The CDR3 coding sequence is TGTGCCAGCAGCTTGAGCGGGCGGAACCAAGAGACCCAGTACTTC.

In this sample, this clone turned up a few times. The chain combines TRBV6-5 with TRBJ2-2; D tentatively reads TRBD1 or TRBD2 (5 bases each). Germline V gene data show CDR1 as MNHEY and CDR2 as SVGAGI. Trimming pared 2 bases from V and 4 bases from J, leaving 14 bases between. The CDR3 has 16 amino acids. CDR3 DNA: TGTGCCAGCAGTTACCGGGCCTCGGGGACCACCGGGGAGCTGTTTTTT. The encoded protein is CASSYRASGTTGELFF.

This chain links TRBV7-9 with TRBJ2-2; D may be TRBD1 or TRBD2 (5 bases each). V gave up 6 bases and J gave up 4 bases, with 18 bases separating them. Germline assignment: CDR1 SEHNR and CDR2 FQNEAQ (reference sequence). This CDR3 spans 16 amino acids. CDR3 coding DNA: TGTGCCAGCAGGTCGAATACCGGGACCGCCACCGGGGAGCTGTTTTTT. This translates into CASRSNTGTATGELFF. Variable domain in full (rest from reference TRBV7-9 and TRBJ2-2): DTGVSQNPRHKITKRGQNVTFRCDPISEHNRLYWYRQTLGQGPEFLTYFQNEAQLEKSRLLSDRFSAERPKGSFSTLEIQRTEQGDSAMYLCASRSNTGTATGELFFGEGSRLTVL.

The rearrangement links TRBV5-6 to TRBJ1-6, with no clear D. Germline CDR1 SGHDT, CDR2 YYEEEE. The CDR3 loop spans 16 amino acids. V was cut by 5 bases and J by 0 bases, with 12 bases left in between. The CDR3 region is CASSSYWSSYNSPLHF. Written as DNA, the CDR3 is TGTGCCAGCAGTTCTTATTGGAGCTCCTATAATTCACCCCTCCACTTT.

The chain uses TRBV4-3 and TRBJ1-4; 9 bases align to TRBD1. There are 16 residues in the CDR3. The V gene's germline CDR1 is LGHNA and CDR2 YSLEER. Trimming cost V 0 bases and J 7 bases; bases outside gene matches: 6. This chain's CDR3 is CASSQDPGTGSEKLFF. Here the CDR3 DNA reads TGCGCCAGCAGCCAAGATCCCGGGACAGGGAGTGAAAAACTGTTTTTT.

This clone was observed a few times. V and J are TRBV7-8 and TRBJ2-3; possibly TRBD2 for D (5 bases). The CDR3 loop spans 16 amino acids. The germline V and J ends were trimmed by 1 base and 2 bases, with 13 bases remaining between them. The germline V gene encodes CDR1 SGHVS and CDR2 FQNEAQ. Written as DNA, the CDR3 is TGTGCCAGCAGCTTAGTAGAGGGCGCCTTCACAGATACGCAGTATTTT. Translated, it gives CASSLVEGAFTDTQYF.

The rearrangement links TRBV9 to TRBJ2-5; perhaps D is TRBD1 or TRBD2 (5 bases each). This CDR3 contains 13 residues. The V gene lost 2 bases and the J gene lost 4 bases, with 9 bases spanning the gap. Germline V CDR1 and CDR2: SGDLS, YYNGEE. CDR3 region: CASSVGDAETQYF. Written as DNA, the CDR3 is TGTGCCAGCAGCGTCGGGGACGCAGAGACCCAGTACTTC. Full variable domain (remainder filled in from reference TRBV9 and TRBJ2-5): DSGVTQTPKHLITATGQRVTLRCSPRSGDLSVYWYQQSLDQGLQFLIQYYNGEERAKGNILERFSAQQFPDLHSELNLSSLELGDSALYFCASSVGDAETQYFGPGTRLLVL.

The chain has TRBV28 and TRBJ2-3; 7 positions agree with TRBD2. The V and J ends lost 6 bases and 4 bases, in that order; junction bases with no gene match: 16. Germline loops: CDR1 MDHEN, CDR2 SYDVKM. The CDR3 has 17 amino acids. The CDR3: CASRSLAEGWGSDTQYF. The CDR3 DNA reads TGTGCCAGCAGAAGCCTAGCGGAGGGGTGGGGATCAGATACGCAGTATTTT.

The genes are TRBV29-1 and TRBJ2-2, with D possibly matching TRBD1 (5 bases). The germline V and J ends were trimmed by 7 bases and 3 bases, with 9 bases remaining between them. The germline CDR1 and CDR2 sequences are SQVTM and ANQGSEA. This CDR3 has 12 amino acids. CDR3 sequence reads: CSGKTDTGELFF. DNA of the CDR3: TGCAGCGGGAAGACAGACACCGGGGAGCTGTTTTTT.

This sequence joins TRBV11-3 and TRBJ2-7; D gene ambiguous. The CDR3 runs to 13 residues. Germline CDR1 and CDR2: SGHNT and YENEEA. Trimming left V 1 base short and J 7 bases short, with 11 bases between. CDR3 residues: CASSLAGGGEQYF. CDR3 nucleotide sequence: TGTGCCAGCAGCTTAGCCGGCGGTGGAGAGCAGTACTTC.

The J gene is TRBJ2-7, the V gene TRBV4-3, with D perhaps TRBD1 (5 bases). Germline lookup yields CDR1 LGHNA and CDR2 YSLEER. CDR3 length: 16 residues. V lost 1 base, J lost 2 bases, and 15 bases lay in between. In nucleotides, the CDR3 is TGCGCCAGCAGCCAAGTGGTGACAGTTCCAACCTACGAGCAGTACTTC. Translated: CASSQVVTVPTYEQYF.

This chain uses TRBV5-5 with TRBJ2-1; 9 positions match TRBD2. Germline V lookup: CDR1 SGHKS, CDR2 YYEKEE (reference sequence). V lost 5 bases and J lost 8; bases outside the gene matches: 8. The CDR3 has 14 amino acids. The CDR3 here is CASSRTSVRDEQFF. The CDR3 DNA sequence: TGTGCCAGCAGTCGGACTAGCGTCAGGGATGAGCAGTTCTTC.

The chain couples TRBV5-1 to TRBJ2-7, with TRBD2 identical over 12 bases. The CDR3 contains 15 residues. The germline gives CDR1 SGHRS, CDR2 YFSETQ. V lost 3 bases to trimming and J lost 4 bases; unmatched junction nucleotides: 5. CDR3 protein: CASSWGTSGLYEQYF. CDR3 sequence (DNA): TGCGCCAGCAGCTGGGGGACTAGCGGGCTTTACGAGCAGTACTTC.

The chain joins TRBV29-1 to TRBJ2-5, with 7 bases matching TRBD2. The CDR3 sequence is 16 residues long. Germline CDR1 is SQVTM and CDR2 is ANQGSEA. The V gene end was trimmed by 0 bases and the J gene end by 3 bases; junction bases not matched to a gene: 10. The CDR3 spells CSVEDEPGRAEETQYF. In nucleotides, the CDR3 is TGCAGCGTTGAAGACGAACCTGGGAGGGCCGAAGAGACCCAGTACTTC.